These 12 T cell receptor beta chains originate from one sample sequenced in a study of T-cell memory formation after mild COVID-19. TCRdb re-called the 5' RACE reads with MiXCR, one entry per CDR3 protein. The sample shows roughly 150,000 distinct CDR3 sequences, approximately 15% of them seen only once. Input material: PBMCs or a T cell subset sorted from them (not recorded which). The receptors stem from an adult woman who had mild COVID-19 (a few samples of this study predate the infection). Cell type and time point are not known.

The chain links TRBV12-3 or TRBV12-4 to TRBJ2-7; D tentatively reads TRBD1 or TRBD2 (5 bases each). Trimming pared 6 bases from V and 4 bases from J, leaving 13 bases between. The CDR3 has 13 amino acids. The CDR3 spells CASRPLGGYEQYF. In nucleotides, the CDR3 is TGTGCCAGCAGACCCCTTGGGGGATACGAGCAGTACTTC.

This sequence joins TRBV6-6 and TRBJ2-1; 11 nucleotides agree with TRBD2. This CDR3 has 14 residues. Unmatched junction bases numbered 4, after V lost 0 bases and J lost 12 bases. The germline CDR1 and CDR2 sequences are MNHNY and SVGAGI (reference sequence). The CDR3 coding sequence is TGTGCCAGCAGTTACTCGCGTCTAGCGGGAGGGCAGTTCTTC. Amino acids: CASSYSRLAGGQFF.

The V call is TRBV3-1, the J call TRBJ2-1; 9 positions agree with TRBD2. The junction had 7 bases not matched to a gene; V was cut back by 3 bases and J by 1 base. Per the germline V gene, CDR1 is LGHDT and CDR2 is YNNKEL (reference sequence). The CDR3 loop spans 17 amino acids. Here the CDR3 reads CASSHPSGAGSYNEQFF. For the CDR3, the DNA is TGTGCCAGCAGCCACCCTAGCGGGGCGGGTTCCTACAATGAGCAGTTCTTC.

This clonotype was picked up a small number of times. The rearrangement links TRBV10-3 to TRBJ2-3; D uncertain. The CDR3 spans 15 residues. The V end lost 0 bases, the J end lost 1 base, and 8 bases lay between the germline ends. Per the germline V gene, CDR1 is ENHRY and CDR2 is SYGVKD. Here the CDR3 reads CAISESGGGTDTQYF. The CDR3 nucleotides are TGTGCCATCAGTGAGTCCGGCGGAGGCACAGATACGCAGTATTTT.

The chain has TRBV11-2 and TRBJ2-7; D unclear. Germline values: CDR1 SGHAT, CDR2 FQNNGV. The CDR3 covers 13 residues. V was shortened by 2 bases and J by 0 bases, with 5 bases between the two germline ends. CDR3 sequence reads: CASSLLPSYEQYF. The CDR3 nucleotides read TGTGCCAGCAGCTTACTTCCCTCCTACGAGCAGTACTTC.

V usage is TRBV24-1 and J usage is TRBJ1-1; D gene uncertain. With 4 bases removed from V and 8 bases from J, the gap between germline ends came to 13 bases. CDR3 length: 13 residues. Per the germline V gene, CDR1 is KGHDR and CDR2 is SFDVKD. CDR3 protein: CATSDPPRREAFF. The CDR3, as DNA: TGTGCCACCAGTGACCCACCGCGGCGGGAAGCTTTCTTT.

The J gene is TRBJ2-7, the V gene TRBV14; D is possibly TRBD2 (6 bases). CDR1 SGHDN and CDR2 FVKESK come from the germline V gene. This CDR3 is built from 13 residues. Trimming removed 0 bases from V and 9 bases from J, with 12 bases in between. CDR3 in amino acids: CASSQDYLALQYF. In DNA form, the CDR3 reads TGTGCCAGCAGCCAAGATTATCTAGCGCTGCAGTACTTC.

A few counts support this clonotype. The chain couples TRBV4-3 to TRBJ1-4, with TRBD1 matching over 8 bases. The V and J ends lost 4 bases and 8 bases, in that order; junction bases with no gene match: 9. The CDR3 length is 15 residues. Germline V CDR1 and CDR2: LGHNA, YSLEER. In DNA, the CDR3 is TGCGCCAGCAGCCTCGGACAGGGACAATCGGAAAAACTGTTTTTT. Translating gives CASSLGQGQSEKLFF.

The chain recombines TRBV27 with TRBJ1-2; tentative D call: TRBD1 (5 bases). The V end was cut by 3 bases, the J end by 2 bases, with 13 bases between. Germline V gene lookup returns CDR1 MNHEY and CDR2 SMNVEV (reference sequence). The CDR3 sequence is 15 residues long. CDR3 DNA sequence: TGTGCCAGCAGTTTCCGGCTTAGGGGAAACTATGGCTACACCTTC. Amino acids: CASSFRLRGNYGYTF.

This clonotype was seen a handful of times. The chain carries TRBV7-9 and TRBJ2-5; 15 positions match TRBD2. V shed 5 bases, J shed 1 base, and the junction held 8 bases outside the gene matches. This CDR3 region has 18 residues. Germline V CDR1 and CDR2: SEHNR, FQNEAQ (reference sequence). The CDR3 DNA follows: TGTGCCAGCAGCAACGGACTAGCGGGGGGGCGCCCCCAAGAGACCCAGTACTTC. Amino acid sequence: CASSNGLAGGRPQETQYF.

V is TRBV19 and J is TRBJ2-7; 7 nucleotides match TRBD2. Germline V gene data show CDR1 as LNHDA and CDR2 as SQIVND (reference sequence). The CDR3 loop spans 14 amino acids. V shed 8 bases, J shed 4 bases, and the junction held 11 bases outside the gene matches. The CDR3 sequence is CASSWTHGGYEQYF. Here the CDR3 DNA reads TGTGCCAGTTCATGGACACACGGGGGGTACGAGCAGTACTTC.

This clonotype was recorded many times. The chain uses TRBV18 and TRBJ1-2; TRBD1 agrees at 9 bases. This CDR3 has 17 amino acids. Germline loops: CDR1 KGHSH, CDR2 LQKENI. J was trimmed by 2 bases and V by 6 bases; bases with no gene match: 13. The chain's CDR3 is CASSQPSRDRANYGYTF. In DNA form, the CDR3 reads TGTGCCAGCTCCCAACCTTCCCGGGACAGGGCCAACTATGGCTACACCTTC.